Below, 29 T cell receptor beta chains from the same sample are listed, as sequenced in a study of cytomegalovirus exposure and HLA in healthy donors. Sequencing used immunoSEQ multiplex PCR; TCRdb keeps in-frame clones, though not all of them. The top ten clones hold around 0.8% of a sample with a few hundred thousand clones, more than 80% of them seen once. The sample taken for sequencing was PBMCs. These receptors originate from a woman between 18 and 30 years old in good health and CMV-seronegative.

In its sample, this clone was seen once. The CDR3 bases are TGTGCCAGCAGCCCCCCCGGGGCGGGAGGGTCCTACGAGCAGTACTTC. Protein sequence: CASSPPGAGGSYEQYF. V is TRBV7-2 and J is TRBJ2-7; 9 positions agree with TRBD2. Germline V CDR1 and CDR2: SGHTA, FQGNSA. J lost 1 base, V lost 5 bases, and 9 bases had no gene match. This CDR3 comprises 16 residues.

The CDR3 loop is CASSQQGAFGPYF. The CDR3, as DNA: TGTGCCAGCAGCCAACAGGGGGCTTTCGGTCCGTACTTC. The V call is TRBV7-2, the J call TRBJ2-4; 9 nucleotides align to TRBD1. The CDR3 totals 13 residues. Trimming at V came to 5 bases and at J to 15 bases, leaving 11 bases not matched to a gene. In germline, CDR1 is SGHTA, CDR2 FQGNSA.

V gene TRBV27 combines with J gene TRBJ2-1; 9 nucleotides align to TRBD2. The V gene's germline CDR1 is MNHEY and CDR2 SMNVEV (reference sequence). With V trimmed by 7 bases and J by 0 bases, 13 bases remained unmatched. This CDR3 is built from 18 residues. This CDR3 is CASNLRASGTNSYNEQFF. The CDR3 coding sequence is TGTGCCAGCAACCTCCGGGCTAGCGGGACTAACTCCTACAATGAGCAGTTCTTC.

This clone was counted once. This chain uses TRBV28 with TRBJ2-7, with TRBD2 identical over 14 bases. This CDR3 contains 14 residues. V shed 7 bases, J shed 12 bases, and the junction held 11 bases outside the gene matches. Germline values: CDR1 MDHEN, CDR2 SYDVKM. CDR3: CASIQPGTSGSPYF. CDR3 DNA sequence: TGTGCCAGCATCCAACCCGGGACTAGCGGGAGTCCGTACTTC.

The sample holds one count of this clone. The V call is TRBV6-5, the J call TRBJ1-5; D unclear. V lost 4 bases to trimming and J lost 0 bases, with 13 bases between them. CDR3 size: 16 residues. The V gene's germline CDR1 is MNHEY and CDR2 SVGAGI. The CDR3: CASSSILGDSNQPQHF. CDR3 DNA sequence: TGTGCCAGCAGTTCCATACTCGGGGATAGCAATCAGCCCCAGCATTTT.

Written as DNA, the CDR3 is TGTGCCAGCAGCTTAGGCCTACTAGCGCTCTCCTACAATGAGCAGTTCTTC. It is translated as CASSLGLLALSYNEQFF. This chain links TRBV7-9 with TRBJ2-1; the match to TRBD2 covers 7 bases. Losses at the gene ends were 1 base for V and 0 bases for J; bases not matched to a gene: 6. CDR1 and CDR2 (germline): SEHNR, FQNEAQ (reference sequence). The CDR3 runs to 17 residues. The entire variable domain, with the rest obtained from reference TRBV7-9 and TRBJ2-1, is as follows: DTGVSQNPRHKITKRGQNVTFRCDPISEHNRLYWYRQTLGQGPEFLTYFQNEAQLEKSRLLSDRFSAERPKGSFSTLEIQRTEQGDSAMYLCASSLGLLALSYNEQFFGPGTRLTVL.

This clone showed up just a few times. The chain employs TRBV5-1 and TRBJ2-6; no definite D call. The CDR3 has 15 amino acids. Germline V lookup: CDR1 SGHRS, CDR2 YFSETQ. V was shortened by 0 bases and J by 4 bases, with 8 bases between the two germline ends. In DNA form, the CDR3 reads TGCGCCAGCAGCTTGGTGGAGTCCGGGGCCAACGTCCTGACTTTC. Translating gives CASSLVESGANVLTF. The whole variable domain, filled in from reference TRBV5-1 and TRBJ2-6, reads KAGVTQTPRYLIKTRGQQVTLSCSPISGHRSVSWYQQTPGQGLQFLFEYFSETQRNKGNFPGRFSGRQFSNSRSEMNVSTLELGDSALYLCASSLVESGANVLTFGAGSRLTVL.

The chain combines TRBV7-2 with TRBJ2-7; 7 nucleotides align to TRBD2. This CDR3 is 14 amino acids long. Germline assignment: CDR1 SGHTA and CDR2 FQGNSA. J gave up 2 bases and V 2 bases, and 3 bases lay outside the gene matches. CDR3 loop: CASSLLADAYEQYF. The CDR3 DNA reads TGTGCCAGCAGCTTACTAGCGGATGCCTACGAGCAGTACTTC.

In regard to this clone: At one of its ends the junction is not consistent with the germline gene, which may arise from a read error. CDR3 DNA sequence: TGTGCCAGTCCCGCGGGGGTTTATCACTTC. This codes for CASPAGVYHF. The chain recombines TRBV19 with TRBJ2-7, with 7 bases fitting TRBD2. Germline CDR1 is LNHDA and CDR2 is SQIVND (reference sequence). CDR3 length: 10 amino acids.

V gene TRBV4-2 combines with J gene TRBJ2-7, with D tentatively TRBD1 (5 bases). Germline CDR1 LGHNA, CDR2 YNFKEQ. The CDR3 spans 16 residues. V was pared by 1 base and J by 6 bases, with 19 bases between. DNA of the CDR3: TGTGCCAGCAGCCAAGCCCCAGGGCAGGGCAAACTCGAGCAGTACTTC. Protein: CASSQAPGQGKLEQYF.

The chain employs TRBV7-2 and TRBJ2-7; the D gene is possibly TRBD2 (5 bases). The CDR3 is 13 amino acids. V was trimmed by 3 bases and J by 6 bases, leaving 12 bases between them. From germline, CDR1 is SGHTA and CDR2 FQGNSA. CDR3 in amino acids: CASSFEEAGEQYF. CDR3 bases: TGTGCCAGCAGCTTTGAGGAGGCGGGCGAGCAGTACTTC. Based on the CDR3 plus reference TRBV7-2 and TRBJ2-7, the full variable domain is GAGVSQSPSNKVTEKGKDVELRCDPISGHTALYWYRQSLGQGLEFLIYFQGNSAPDKSGLPSDRFSAERTGGSVSTLTIQRTQQEDSAVYLCASSFEEAGEQYFGPGTRLTVT.

The chain joins TRBV7-3 to TRBJ2-1, with 9 nucleotides matching TRBD2. J lost 2 bases, V lost 1 base, and 6 bases had no gene match. Per germline, CDR1 SGHTA and CDR2 FQGTGA. The CDR3 contains 17 residues. For the CDR3, the DNA is TGTGCCAGCAGCTTAAATAGCGGGAGAGGAGCCTACAATGAGCAGTTCTTC. This codes for CASSLNSGRGAYNEQFF.

V gene TRBV27 combines with J gene TRBJ1-1, with D tentatively TRBD1 (5 bases). In germline, CDR1 is MNHEY, CDR2 SMNVEV (reference sequence). V dropped 5 bases and J dropped 8 bases, with 21 bases sitting between them. This CDR3 spans 15 amino acids. The CDR3 sequence is CASSQTAGLSPEAFF. The CDR3 coding sequence is TGTGCCAGCAGTCAAACCGCAGGGTTGTCCCCCGAAGCTTTCTTT.

J is TRBJ1-4 and V is TRBV28; D gene unclear. CDR1 and CDR2 (germline): MDHEN, SYDVKM. The CDR3 length is 14 residues. V shed 6 bases and J shed 7 bases, with 15 bases lying between them. CDR3 DNA sequence: TGTGCCAGCAGGCTACCGTACGGTGGTGAAAAACTGTTTTTT. Its protein is CASRLPYGGEKLFF.

The chain has TRBV5-1 and TRBJ2-5; no firm D call. Germline V lookup: CDR1 SGHRS, CDR2 YFSETQ. The V and J ends lost 0 bases and 1 base respectively, with 16 bases between them. This CDR3 spans 17 amino acids. The chain's CDR3 is CASSLAAVTLSQETQYF. The CDR3 bases are TGCGCCAGCAGCTTGGCCGCTGTGACATTATCCCAAGAGACCCAGTACTTC.

The chain has TRBV27 and TRBJ2-7, with 14 positions matching TRBD2. V gave up 5 bases and J gave up 7 bases; unmatched junction bases: 10. Germline values: CDR1 MNHEY, CDR2 SMNVEV (reference sequence). The CDR3 length is 16 residues. CDR3 coding DNA: TGTGCCAGCAGTCTTGGGACTAGCGGGAGTCGGGAAGAGCAGTACTTC. It encodes CASSLGTSGSREEQYF.

The V call is TRBV11-1, the J call TRBJ2-7; D may be TRBD1 (6 bases). This CDR3 is 13 amino acids long. The germline gives CDR1 SGHAT, CDR2 FQDESV (reference sequence). The V gene lost 2 bases and the J gene lost 6 bases, with 11 bases spanning the gap. The CDR3 is CASSLWDIGEQYF. The CDR3, as DNA: TGTGCCAGCAGCTTATGGGACATCGGCGAGCAGTACTTC.

This chain connects TRBV7-2 to TRBJ1-1; TRBD1 matches 7 bases. In germline, CDR1 is SGHTA, CDR2 FQGNSA. The junction had 8 bases not matched to a gene; V was cut back by 6 bases and J by 4 bases. This CDR3 is 14 amino acids long. The chain's CDR3 is CASRFKGAGTEAFF. DNA of the CDR3: TGTGCCAGCAGATTTAAGGGGGCAGGCACTGAAGCTTTCTTT. Full variable domain (missing parts from reference TRBV7-2 and TRBJ1-1): GAGVSQSPSNKVTEKGKDVELRCDPISGHTALYWYRQSLGQGLEFLIYFQGNSAPDKSGLPSDRFSAERTGGSVSTLTIQRTQQEDSAVYLCASRFKGAGTEAFFGQGTRLTVV.

The rearrangement joins TRBV7-9 to TRBJ2-3, with D perhaps matching TRBD1 (6 bases). Germline V lookup: CDR1 SEHNR, CDR2 FQNEAQ (reference sequence). This CDR3 is built from 16 residues. Trimming left V 3 bases short and J 2 bases short, with 15 bases between. The CDR3 coding sequence is TGTGCCAGCAGCTTCAGTCGGGGACAACTCACAGATACGCAGTATTTT. It translates to CASSFSRGQLTDTQYF.

CDR3 in DNA: TGTGCCAGCAGTGCGATTACGGGGGATGAAAAACTGTTTTTT. As protein: CASSAITGDEKLFF. The chain couples TRBV6-5 to TRBJ1-4; D is perhaps TRBD1 (5 bases). The CDR3 loop spans 14 amino acids. Trimming took 5 bases from V and 6 from J, leaving 13 bases between them. Germline CDR1 MNHEY, CDR2 SVGAGI.

The chain uses TRBV7-2 and TRBJ1-1; the match to TRBD1 covers 8 bases. This CDR3 region has 19 residues. With 5 bases clipped from V and 0 bases from J, the junction kept 17 bases outside the gene matches. Germline V gene sequence: CDR1 SGHTA, CDR2 FQGNSA. CDR3 amino acids: CASSHYGRGRTGMNTEAFF. The CDR3 DNA sequence: TGTGCCAGCAGCCATTACGGAAGAGGGAGGACAGGGATGAACACTGAAGCTTTCTTT.

This clone was seen more than once but under ten times. The rearrangement links TRBV14 to TRBJ1-2, with 9 bases fitting TRBD1. CDR3 length: 15 amino acids. Trimming at V came to 1 base and at J to 5 bases, leaving 5 bases not matched to a gene. The germline gives CDR1 SGHDN, CDR2 FVKESK. This chain's CDR3 is CASSQAGQGLYGYTF. The CDR3 region has the DNA TGTGCCAGCAGCCAAGCCGGACAGGGGTTGTATGGCTACACCTTC.

V gene TRBV5-1 combines with J gene TRBJ2-2, with TRBD2 identical over 8 bases. In germline, CDR1 is SGHRS, CDR2 YFSETQ. V gave up 3 bases and J gave up 6 bases; unmatched junction bases: 7. This CDR3 spans 15 amino acids. CDR3: CASSSRREDPGELFF. The CDR3 region has the DNA TGCGCCAGCAGCTCCCGGCGGGAGGATCCCGGGGAGCTGTTTTTT. Full variable domain (outside the CDR3, taken from reference TRBV5-1 and TRBJ2-2): KAGVTQTPRYLIKTRGQQVTLSCSPISGHRSVSWYQQTPGQGLQFLFEYFSETQRNKGNFPGRFSGRQFSNSRSEMNVSTLELGDSALYLCASSSRREDPGELFFGEGSRLTVL.

This chain joins TRBV27 and TRBJ2-1; TRBD2 might be the D (5 bases). Trimming took 3 bases from V and 0 from J, leaving 15 bases between them. This CDR3 region has 17 residues. Germline V gene lookup returns CDR1 MNHEY and CDR2 SMNVEV (reference sequence). The DNA of the CDR3 is TGTGCCAGCAGTTTCCCCCCGGGGTTAAGCTCCTACAATGAGCAGTTCTTC. Its protein product is CASSFPPGLSSYNEQFF.

CDR3 residues: CASSRGTSVTYEQYF. CDR3 bases: TGTGCCAGCAGCCGGGGGACTAGCGTAACCTACGAGCAGTACTTC. The rearrangement uses TRBV7-8 and TRBJ2-7; 10 bases are a match to TRBD2. Trimming removed 5 bases from V and 2 bases from J; junction bases left unmatched: 6. The CDR3 is 15 amino acids. In germline, CDR1 is SGHVS, CDR2 FQNEAQ.

The chain joins TRBV6-5 to TRBJ2-7, with 12 bases fitting TRBD2. CDR3 length: 15 amino acids. Germline V lookup: CDR1 MNHEY, CDR2 SVGAGI. Germline trimming cut 5 bases from V and 0 bases from J; bases unmatched to any gene: 2. This CDR3 is CASSRTSGASYEQYF. CDR3 sequence (DNA): TGTGCCAGCAGTCGGACTAGCGGGGCCTCCTACGAGCAGTACTTC.

This chain uses TRBV7-2 with TRBJ2-3, with D possibly TRBD1 on 6 matching bases. Germline V gene sequence: CDR1 SGHTA, CDR2 FQGNSA. The CDR3 consists of 15 residues. V lost 5 bases and J 3 bases, leaving 15 bases between the germline ends. The CDR3 here is CASSQVGAFTDTQYF. Here the CDR3 DNA reads TGTGCCAGCAGCCAGGTGGGGGCCTTTACAGATACGCAGTATTTT.

V gene TRBV7-2 combines with J gene TRBJ2-3; D is ambiguous. Looked up from germline, CDR1 is SGHTA and CDR2 is FQGNSA. The CDR3 is 14 amino acids. Between the trimmed V and J ends, which lost 8 bases and 5 bases, there was a span of 17 bases. The CDR3 protein is CASSGQPHGDTQYF. The CDR3, as DNA: TGTGCCAGCTCTGGGCAGCCTCACGGAGATACGCAGTATTTT.

V usage is TRBV9 and J usage is TRBJ2-5, with 9 bases matching TRBD1. Germline V CDR1 and CDR2: SGDLS, YYNGEE. The CDR3 has 16 residues. After removal of 6 bases from V and 1 base from J, the junction contained 10 bases not matched to a gene. The CDR3, as DNA: TGTGCCAGCACTCCCGGGACAGGGAATCTCCAAGAGACCCAGTACTTC. It yields the protein CASTPGTGNLQETQYF.